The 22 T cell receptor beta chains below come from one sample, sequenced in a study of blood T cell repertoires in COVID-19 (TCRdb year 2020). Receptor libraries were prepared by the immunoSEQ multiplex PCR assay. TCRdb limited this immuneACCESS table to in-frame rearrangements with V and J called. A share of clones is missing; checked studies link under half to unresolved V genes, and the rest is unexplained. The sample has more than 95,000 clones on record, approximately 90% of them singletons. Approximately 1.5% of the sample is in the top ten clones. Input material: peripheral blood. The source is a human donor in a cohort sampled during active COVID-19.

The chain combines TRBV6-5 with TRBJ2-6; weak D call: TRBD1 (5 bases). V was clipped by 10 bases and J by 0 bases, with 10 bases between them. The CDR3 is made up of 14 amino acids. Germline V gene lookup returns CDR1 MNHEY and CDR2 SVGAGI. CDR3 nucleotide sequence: TGTGCCACAAGGGGAATCTCTGGGGCCAACGTCCTGACTTTC. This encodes CATRGISGANVLTF.

CDR3 DNA: TGTGCCAGCAGCGTCGAGTACCAAGAGACCCAGTACTTC. As protein: CASSVEYQETQYF. V is TRBV2 and J is TRBJ2-5; no firm D call. Germline values: CDR1 SNHLY, CDR2 FYNNEI. This CDR3 has 13 residues. V lost 6 bases, J lost 0 bases, and 8 bases lay in between.

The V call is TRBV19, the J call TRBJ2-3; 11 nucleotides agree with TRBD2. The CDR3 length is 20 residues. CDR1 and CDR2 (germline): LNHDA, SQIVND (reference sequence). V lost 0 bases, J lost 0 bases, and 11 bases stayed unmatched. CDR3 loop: CASSIELAGERAPSTDTQYF. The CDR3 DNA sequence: TGTGCCAGTAGTATAGAACTAGCGGGAGAGAGGGCCCCTAGCACAGATACGCAGTATTTT.

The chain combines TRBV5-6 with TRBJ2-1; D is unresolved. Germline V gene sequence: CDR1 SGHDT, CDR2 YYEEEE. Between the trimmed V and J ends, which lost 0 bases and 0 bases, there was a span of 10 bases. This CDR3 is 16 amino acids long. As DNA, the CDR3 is TGTGCCAGCAGCTTGGACGGGTCTAGCTCCTACAATGAGCAGTTCTTC. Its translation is CASSLDGSSSYNEQFF.

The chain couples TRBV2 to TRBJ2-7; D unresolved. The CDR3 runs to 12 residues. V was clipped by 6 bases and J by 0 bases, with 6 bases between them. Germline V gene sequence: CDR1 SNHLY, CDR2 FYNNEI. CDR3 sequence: CASSLSSYEQYF. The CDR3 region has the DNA TGTGCCAGCAGCCTCAGCTCCTACGAGCAGTACTTC.

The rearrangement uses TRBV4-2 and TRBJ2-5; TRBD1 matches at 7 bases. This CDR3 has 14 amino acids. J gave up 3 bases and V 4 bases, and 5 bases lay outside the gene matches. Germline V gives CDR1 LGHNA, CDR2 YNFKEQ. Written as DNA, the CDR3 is TGTGCCAGCAGCCGCCGAGACAGGGAAGAGACCCAGTACTTC. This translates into CASSRRDREETQYF.

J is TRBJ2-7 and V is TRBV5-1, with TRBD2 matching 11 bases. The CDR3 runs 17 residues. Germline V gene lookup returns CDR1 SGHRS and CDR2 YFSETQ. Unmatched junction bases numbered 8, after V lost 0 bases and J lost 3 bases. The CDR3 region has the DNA TGCGCCAGCAGCTTGGGGGGACTAGCGGCTCAAGTCTACGAGCAGTACTTC. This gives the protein CASSLGGLAAQVYEQYF.

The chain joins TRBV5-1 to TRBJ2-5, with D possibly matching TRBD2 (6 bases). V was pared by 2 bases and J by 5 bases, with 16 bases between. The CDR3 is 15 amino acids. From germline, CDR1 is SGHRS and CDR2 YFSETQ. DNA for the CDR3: TGCGCCAGCAGCTTCACCGGGACTTTGAAGGAGACCCAGTACTTC. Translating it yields CASSFTGTLKETQYF.

CDR3 sequence (DNA): TGTGCCAGCAGCTTCCGAGGGGGAACGAACACCGGGGAGCTGTTTTTT. It yields the protein CASSFRGGTNTGELFF. The chain combines TRBV7-8 with TRBJ2-2, with D possibly being TRBD1 (6 bases). Trimming removed 3 bases from V and 0 bases from J, with 11 bases in between. Germline CDR1 is SGHVS and CDR2 is FQNEAQ. The CDR3 contains 16 residues.

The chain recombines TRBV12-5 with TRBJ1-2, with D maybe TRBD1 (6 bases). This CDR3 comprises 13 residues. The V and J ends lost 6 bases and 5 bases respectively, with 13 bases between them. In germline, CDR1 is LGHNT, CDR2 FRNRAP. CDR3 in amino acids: CASGQGGGYGYTF. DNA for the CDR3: TGTGCTAGTGGACAGGGTGGGGGATATGGCTACACCTTC.

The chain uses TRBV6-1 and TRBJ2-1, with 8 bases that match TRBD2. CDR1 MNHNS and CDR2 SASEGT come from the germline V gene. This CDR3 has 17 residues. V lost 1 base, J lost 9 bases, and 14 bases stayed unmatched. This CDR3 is CASSEGVGTSKSREQFF. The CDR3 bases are TGTGCCAGCAGTGAAGGTGTGGGGACTAGTAAGAGCCGTGAGCAGTTCTTC.

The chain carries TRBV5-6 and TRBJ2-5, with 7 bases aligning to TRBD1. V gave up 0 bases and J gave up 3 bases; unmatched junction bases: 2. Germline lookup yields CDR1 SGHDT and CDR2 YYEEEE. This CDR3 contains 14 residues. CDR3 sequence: CASSLETGEETQYF. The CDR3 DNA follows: TGTGCCAGCAGCTTGGAAACAGGGGAAGAGACCCAGTACTTC.

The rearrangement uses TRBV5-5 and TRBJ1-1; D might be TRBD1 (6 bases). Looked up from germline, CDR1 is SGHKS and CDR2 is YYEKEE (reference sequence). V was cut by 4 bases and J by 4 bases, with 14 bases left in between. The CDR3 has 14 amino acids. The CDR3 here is CASSLHRVPTEAFF. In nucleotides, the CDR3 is TGTGCCAGCAGCCTACACAGGGTGCCCACTGAAGCTTTCTTT.

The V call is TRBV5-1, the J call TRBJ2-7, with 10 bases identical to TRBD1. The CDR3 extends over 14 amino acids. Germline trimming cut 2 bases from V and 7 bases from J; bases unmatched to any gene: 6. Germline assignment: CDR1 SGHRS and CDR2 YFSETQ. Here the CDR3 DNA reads TGCGCCAGCAGCTTCGGACAGGGGGGAGAGGAGCAGTACTTC. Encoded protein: CASSFGQGGEEQYF. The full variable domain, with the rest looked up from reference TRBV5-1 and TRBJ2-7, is KAGVTQTPRYLIKTRGQQVTLSCSPISGHRSVSWYQQTPGQGLQFLFEYFSETQRNKGNFPGRFSGRQFSNSRSEMNVSTLELGDSALYLCASSFGQGGEEQYFGPGTRLTVT.

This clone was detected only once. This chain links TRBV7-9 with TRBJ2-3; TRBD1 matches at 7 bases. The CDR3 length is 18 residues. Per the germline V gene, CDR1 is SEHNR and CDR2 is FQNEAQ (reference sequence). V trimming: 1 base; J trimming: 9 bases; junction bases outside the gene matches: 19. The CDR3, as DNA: TGTGCCAGCAGCTTAGGTATAGGGGACAGAGACATCTTAGGAACGCAGTATTTT. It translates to CASSLGIGDRDILGTQYF.

CDR3: CASSQVGAATQETQYF. CDR3 in DNA: TGCGCCAGCAGCCAAGTAGGAGCGGCGACCCAAGAGACCCAGTACTTC. The chain is built from TRBV4-1 and TRBJ2-5, with D perhaps matching TRBD2 (5 bases). V was clipped by 1 base and J by 1 base, with 13 bases between them. This CDR3 has 16 residues. Germline V lookup: CDR1 MGHRA, CDR2 YSYEKL.

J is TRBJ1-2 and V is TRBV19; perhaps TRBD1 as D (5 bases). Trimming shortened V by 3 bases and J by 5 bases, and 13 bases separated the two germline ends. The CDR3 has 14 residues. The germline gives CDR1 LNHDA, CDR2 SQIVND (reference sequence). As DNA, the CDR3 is TGTGCCAGTAGTATGGGGCGACAGTTTTATGGCTACACCTTC. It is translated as CASSMGRQFYGYTF.

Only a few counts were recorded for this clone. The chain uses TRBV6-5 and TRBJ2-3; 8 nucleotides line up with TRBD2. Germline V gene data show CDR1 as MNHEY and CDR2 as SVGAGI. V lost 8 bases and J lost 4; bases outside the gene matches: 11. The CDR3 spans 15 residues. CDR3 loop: CASRRPAGGSDTQYF. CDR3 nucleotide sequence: TGTGCCAGCCGGCGGCCCGCGGGGGGCTCAGATACGCAGTATTTT.

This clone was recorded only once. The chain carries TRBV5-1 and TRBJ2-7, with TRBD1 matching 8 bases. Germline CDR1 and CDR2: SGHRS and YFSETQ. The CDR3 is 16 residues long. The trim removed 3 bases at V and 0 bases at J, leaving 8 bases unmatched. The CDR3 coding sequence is TGCGCCAGCAGCTGGAGGACAGGGCCAAGCTCCTACGAGCAGTACTTC. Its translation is CASSWRTGPSSYEQYF. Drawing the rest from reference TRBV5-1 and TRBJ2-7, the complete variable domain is KAGVTQTPRYLIKTRGQQVTLSCSPISGHRSVSWYQQTPGQGLQFLFEYFSETQRNKGNFPGRFSGRQFSNSRSEMNVSTLELGDSALYLCASSWRTGPSSYEQYFGPGTRLTVT.

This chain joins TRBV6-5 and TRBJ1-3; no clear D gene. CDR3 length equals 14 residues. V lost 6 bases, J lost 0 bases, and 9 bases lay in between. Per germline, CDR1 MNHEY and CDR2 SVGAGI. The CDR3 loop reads CASSPGLSGNTIYF. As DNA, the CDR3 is TGTGCCAGCAGCCCGGGTCTCTCTGGAAACACCATATATTTT.

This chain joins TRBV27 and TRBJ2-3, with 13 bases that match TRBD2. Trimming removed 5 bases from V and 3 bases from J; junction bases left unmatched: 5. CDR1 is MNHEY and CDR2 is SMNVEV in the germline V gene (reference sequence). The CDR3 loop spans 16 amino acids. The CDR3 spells CASSVGLAGVTDTQYF. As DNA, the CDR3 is TGTGCCAGCAGTGTTGGACTAGCGGGGGTGACAGATACGCAGTATTTT.

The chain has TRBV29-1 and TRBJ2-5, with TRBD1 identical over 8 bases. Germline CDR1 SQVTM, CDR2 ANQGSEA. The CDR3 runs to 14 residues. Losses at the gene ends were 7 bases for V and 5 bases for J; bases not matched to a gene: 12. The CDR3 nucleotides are TGCAGCGCCGACCCAGGGGGCGGAGGGGAGACCCAGTACTTC. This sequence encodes CSADPGGGGETQYF. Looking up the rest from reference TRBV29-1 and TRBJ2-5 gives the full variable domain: SAVISQKPSRDICQRGTSLTIQCQVDSQVTMMFWYRQQPGQSLTLIATANQGSEATYESGFVIDKFPISRPNLTFSTLTVSNMSPEDSSIYLCSADPGGGGETQYFGPGTRLLVL.